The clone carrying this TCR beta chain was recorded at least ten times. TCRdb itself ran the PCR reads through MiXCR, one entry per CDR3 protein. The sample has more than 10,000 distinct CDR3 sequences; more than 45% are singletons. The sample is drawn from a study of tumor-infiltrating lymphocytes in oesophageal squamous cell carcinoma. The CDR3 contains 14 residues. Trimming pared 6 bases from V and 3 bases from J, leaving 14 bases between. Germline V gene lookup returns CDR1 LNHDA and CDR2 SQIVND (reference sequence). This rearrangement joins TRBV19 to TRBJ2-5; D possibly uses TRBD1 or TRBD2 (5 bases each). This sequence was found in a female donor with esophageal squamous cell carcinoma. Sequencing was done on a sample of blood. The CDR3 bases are TGTGCCAGTAGAGAGCCGGGACCTAAAGAGACCCAGTACTTC. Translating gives CASREPGPKETQYF.